These T cell receptor beta chains were read from a single sample in a study of T cell responses to AZD1222 COVID-19 vaccine. Repertoires were generated with immunoSEQ multiplex PCR, while TCRdb's copy carries only in-frame clones and drops some. The sample has 130,000 to 150,000 clones; approximately 78% are singletons. Sequenced here: peripheral blood, sampled on day 0 of MenACWY control vaccination. Receptors were obtained from an adult in good health. Both conserved end residues are part of each CDR3. Fields, in order: J gene, clone size, D gene, V gene, CDR3 DNA, CDR3 protein. The D gene is left open where the match is weak. Clone sizes are given selectively: once, few, many, or a class where the clone is expanded.

>TRBJ1-1|-|-|TRBV5-6
TGTGCCAGCAGCTTGGGGGGGACGACAGAAGCTTTCTTT
CASSLGGTTEAFF
>TRBJ2-5|-|-|TRBV10-3
TGTGCCATTGGAACAGGGACCCAAGAGACCCAGTACTTC
CAIGTGTQETQYF
>TRBJ1-1|-|-|TRBV5-4
TGTGCCAGCAGCCCGTCCTCAACGATGAACACTGAAGCTTTCTTT
CASSPSSTMNTEAFF
>TRBJ1-3|-|-|TRBV3-1/TRBV3-2
TGTGCCAGCACCCTAATGGGGGGGGCGCGTGGAAACACCATATATTTT
CASTLMGGARGNTIYF
>TRBJ1-5|-|-|TRBV12-3/TRBV12-4
TGTGCCAGCAGTCCGCCCTTTGCGGCCCAGCATTTT
CASSPPFAAQHF
>TRBJ2-1|-|-|TRBV10-3
TGTGCCATCAGTGTCGGCAGGGCTGATGAGCAGTTCTTC
CAISVGRADEQFF
>TRBJ2-1|-|TRBD2|TRBV4-1
TGCGCCAGCAGCCTCACCGGGACTAGATACAATGAGCAGTTCTTC
CASSLTGTRYNEQFF
>TRBJ1-2|-|-|TRBV10-3
TGTGCCATCAGTGTCGCCGCAGGGAGTTTGGGCTACACCTTC
CAISVAAGSLGYTF
>TRBJ1-1|-|-|TRBV14
TGTGCCAGCACCCAGGTGTTGAACACTGAAGCTTTCTTT
CASTQVLNTEAFF
>TRBJ1-1|-|-|TRBV6-5
TGTGCCAGCAGCCACGGTACGGAATTTGGCACTGAAGCTTTCTTT
CASSHGTEFGTEAFF
>TRBJ1-2|-|-|TRBV5-1
TGCGCCAGCAGCTTGGCTAGCACAGGGACGGATGGCTACACCTTC
CASSLASTGTDGYTF
>TRBJ1-3|-|-|TRBV6-5
TGTGCCAGCAGTTACCTAACGGGGGGCTCTGGAAACACCATATATTTT
CASSYLTGGSGNTIYF
>TRBJ1-2|-|-|TRBV2
TGTGCCAGCAGCCTGACCTCGGGCCGGGACTATGGCTACACCTTC
CASSLTSGRDYGYTF
>TRBJ1-1|-|-|TRBV12-3/TRBV12-4
TGTGCCAGCAGTTCACAGGGTAACACTGAAGCTTTCTTT
CASSSQGNTEAFF
>TRBJ2-7|-|TRBD1|TRBV29-1
TGCAGCGTTGAGGACAGGAGGTACGAGCAGTACTTC
CSVEDRRYEQYF
>TRBJ1-5|-|-|TRBV1
TGCACCAGCAGCCAAGGGTGGCAGCGGGGACAGCAGCCCCAGCATTTT
CTSSQGWQRGQQPQHF
>TRBJ1-5|-|TRBD1|TRBV5-1
TGCGCCAGCAGCCAACAACCCTCATCGTCAGGGGGAAATCAGCCCCAGCATTTT
CASSQQPSSSGGNQPQHF
>TRBJ2-1|once|-|TRBV13
TGTGCCAGCAGCTTAGGCCTAAGGGGGTCCAGCTCCTACAATGAGCAGTTCTTC
CASSLGLRGSSSYNEQFF
>TRBJ2-1|-|TRBD2|TRBV7-3
TGTGCCAGCAGCCCCATGGTAGCGGGGGGTTACAATGAGCAGTTCTTC
CASSPMVAGGYNEQFF
>TRBJ1-1|-|-|TRBV6-5
TGTGCCAGCAGTTACCACGACATGAACACTGAAGCTTTCTTT
CASSYHDMNTEAFF
>TRBJ2-3|-|-|TRBV9
TGTGCCAGCAGCGTCCTGAACAGGGCGGCCACAGATACGCAGTATTTT
CASSVLNRAATDTQYF
>TRBJ2-2|-|TRBD1|TRBV7-9
TGTGCCAGCAGCCTCCCTGGACAGGGGGGCACCGGGGAGCTGTTTTTT
CASSLPGQGGTGELFF
>TRBJ1-1|-|TRBD1|TRBV12-3/TRBV12-4
TGTGCCAGCAGTCCGGACAGGGTCACTGAAGCTTTCTTT
CASSPDRVTEAFF
>TRBJ2-3|-|TRBD2|TRBV3-1/TRBV3-2
TGTGCCAGCAGCCAAGTTTGGAGGACTAGCGGGGGGGCAGATACGCAGTATTTT
CASSQVWRTSGGADTQYF
>TRBJ1-3|few|-|TRBV5-1
TGCGCCAGCAGCGCAGGGTCTGGAAACACCATATATTTT
CASSAGSGNTIYF
>TRBJ1-1|-|-|TRBV4-1
TGCGCCAGCAGCCAAAATACAGGGATGAACACTGAAGCTTTCTTT
CASSQNTGMNTEAFF
>TRBJ2-1|-|-|TRBV2
TGTGCCAGCAGACCTCAGGAGGGGGGTCTCTACAATGAGCAGTTCTTC
CASRPQEGGLYNEQFF
>TRBJ1-4|once|-|TRBV15
TGTGCCACCAGCTTTTCAACAACTAATGAAAAACTGTTTTTT
CATSFSTTNEKLFF
>TRBJ1-4|-|-|TRBV6-1
TGTGCCAGCAGTCCCCTGGCTAGCGTAGGTGAAAAACTGTTTTTT
CASSPLASVGEKLFF
>TRBJ1-5|-|-|TRBV23-1
TGCGCCAAAGCCCCCGGCGAAAGCAATCAGCCCCAGCATTTT
CAKAPGESNQPQHF
>TRBJ1-4|-|-|TRBV7-9
TGTGCCAGCAGCTCCCACAAGACTGAAAAACTGTTTTTT
CASSSHKTEKLFF
>TRBJ2-3|-|-|TRBV24-1
TGTGCCACCACTCCGGGGTCCATAGACACAGATACGCAGTATTTT
CATTPGSIDTDTQYF
>TRBJ1-2|-|-|TRBV20-1
TGCAGTGCTAGAGGAGGCTATGGCTACACCTTC
CSARGGYGYTF
>TRBJ1-3|once|-|TRBV11-1
TGTGCCAGCAGCTTAGCAGGGACCTCTGGAAACACCATATATTTT
CASSLAGTSGNTIYF
>TRBJ2-1|-|TRBD1|TRBV4-1
TGCGCCAGCAGCCAAGGGACAGGGGGATATGAGCAGTTCTTC
CASSQGTGGYEQFF
>TRBJ2-5|-|-|TRBV5-1
TGCGCCAGCAGCGAAGGAGGCGAGGTCGAGACCCAGTACTTC
CASSEGGEVETQYF
>TRBJ2-7|-|TRBD1|TRBV11-2
TGTGCCAGCAGCATCCGGGACAGGGGCGACGAGCAGTACTTC
CASSIRDRGDEQYF
>TRBJ1-1|-|-|TRBV5-1
TGCGCCAGCCGGGGCCTACAGGGTACGAGCACTGAAGCTTTCTTT
CASRGLQGTSTEAFF
>TRBJ1-1|-|TRBD1|TRBV27
TGTGCCAGCAGCTTTGCCGGGACAGTCAACACTGAAGCTTTCTTT
CASSFAGTVNTEAFF
>TRBJ2-3|-|-|TRBV9
TGTGCCAGCAACACGTCACGGGTCTCCCGCGAGACAGATACGCAGTATTTT
CASNTSRVSRETDTQYF
>TRBJ1-4|-|-|TRBV6-5
TGTGCCAGCCTTCCTACGAAACAGGTTTGCTTTTTT
CASLPTKQVCFF
>TRBJ1-1|-|-|TRBV10-2
TGCGCCAGCAGTGTTACAGGCAACACTGAAGCTTTCTTT
CASSVTGNTEAFF
>TRBJ2-3|-|-|TRBV5-1
TGCGCCAGCAGCTTGGTACCGGAAAGCACAGATACGCAGTATTTT
CASSLVPESTDTQYF
>TRBJ2-1|-|TRBD2|TRBV18
TGTGCCAGCTCACTAATTAGCGGGGGGAATTCCTACAATGAGCAGTTCTTC
CASSLISGGNSYNEQFF
>TRBJ2-3|-|-|TRBV5-5
TGTGCCAGCAGCCACGACACAGATACGCAGTATTTT
CASSHDTDTQYF
>TRBJ2-1|-|-|TRBV6-5
TGTGCCAGCAGAACCCTTCTAGGCTATGAGCAGTTCTTC
CASRTLLGYEQFF
>TRBJ1-2|-|-|TRBV5-1
TGCGCCAGCAGCTTGGGGACAGCTAACTATGGCTACACCTTC
CASSLGTANYGYTF